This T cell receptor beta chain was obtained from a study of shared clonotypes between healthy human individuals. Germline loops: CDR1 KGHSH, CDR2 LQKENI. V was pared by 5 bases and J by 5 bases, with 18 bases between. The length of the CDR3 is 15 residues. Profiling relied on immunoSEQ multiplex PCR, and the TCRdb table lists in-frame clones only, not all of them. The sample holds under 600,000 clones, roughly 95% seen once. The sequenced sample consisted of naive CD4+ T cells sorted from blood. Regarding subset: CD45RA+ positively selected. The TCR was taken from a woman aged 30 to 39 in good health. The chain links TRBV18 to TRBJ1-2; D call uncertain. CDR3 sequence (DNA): TGTGCCAGCTCATCAGACGTCATTGACACTTATGGCTACACCTTC. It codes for CASSSDVIDTYGYTF.